Sequencing of this T cell receptor beta chain was carried out in a study of CD4 T cells in relation to SARS-CoV-2 and coronaviruses. Overall study context: After 10 days of antigen culture, PBMC TCR beta CDR3s were sequenced. Convalescent patients were under 10 males and 4 females; two were Hispanic.

Clones were sequenced by immunoSEQ multiplex PCR, and TCRdb holds only the in-frame ones, with some missing. The sample lists about 36,000 clones, 77% occurring once. To note about this clone: Antigen unknown.

J was trimmed by 4 bases and V by 4 bases; bases with no gene match: 15. The CDR3 is 17 residues long. Germline V gene lookup returns CDR1 SGHRS and CDR2 YFSETQ. For around 11 days, roughly 9.4 x 10^4 sorted CD4+ cells grew with T cell-depleted PBMCs and CEF. V is TRBV5-1 and J is TRBJ2-7, with 9 bases matching TRBD2. This sequence was found in an adult with COVID-19. Material for sequencing was memory CD4+ T cells from PBMCs, cultured in vitro. CDR3 loop: CASSVGVVGSGSYEQYF. The CDR3 DNA reads as TGCGCCAGCAGCGTAGGAGTTGTTGGTAGCGGGAGTTACGAGCAGTACTTC.